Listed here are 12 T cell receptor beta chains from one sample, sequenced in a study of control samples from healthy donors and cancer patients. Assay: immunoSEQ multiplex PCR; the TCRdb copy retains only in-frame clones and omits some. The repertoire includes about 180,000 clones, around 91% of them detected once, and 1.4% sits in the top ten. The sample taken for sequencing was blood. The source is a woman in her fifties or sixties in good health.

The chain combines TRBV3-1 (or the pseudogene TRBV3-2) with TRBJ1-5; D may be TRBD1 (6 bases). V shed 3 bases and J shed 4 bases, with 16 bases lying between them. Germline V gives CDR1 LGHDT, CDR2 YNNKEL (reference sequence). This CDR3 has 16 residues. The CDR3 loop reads CASSQGGGVLNQPQHF. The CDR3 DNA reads TGTGCCAGCAGCCAGGGGGGCGGGGTTTTAAATCAGCCCCAGCATTTT.

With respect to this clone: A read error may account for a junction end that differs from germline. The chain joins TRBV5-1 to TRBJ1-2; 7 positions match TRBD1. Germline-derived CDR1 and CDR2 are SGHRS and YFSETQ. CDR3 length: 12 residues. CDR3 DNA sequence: TGCGCCCGCAGGGGGGGGAACTATGGCTACACCTTC. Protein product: CARRGGNYGYTF.

This CDR3 reads CASSLGTGTYEQYF. CDR3 nucleotide sequence: TGTGCCAGCAGCTTAGGGACGGGAACCTACGAGCAGTACTTC. The genes are TRBV11-2 and TRBJ2-7, with D maybe TRBD2 (5 bases). This CDR3 spans 14 amino acids. The ends were cut back, 1 base at V and 2 bases at J, with 9 bases in the middle. Germline CDR1 reads SGHAT; CDR2 reads FQNNGV.

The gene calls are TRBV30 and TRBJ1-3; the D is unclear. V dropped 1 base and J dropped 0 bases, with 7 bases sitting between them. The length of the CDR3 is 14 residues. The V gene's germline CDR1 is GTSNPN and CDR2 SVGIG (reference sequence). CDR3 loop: CAWSGGNSGNTIYF. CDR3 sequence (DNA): TGTGCCTGGAGTGGGGGTAACTCTGGAAACACCATATATTTT. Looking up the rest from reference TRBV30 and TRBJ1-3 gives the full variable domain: SQTIHQWPATLVQPVGSPLSLECTVEGTSNPNLYWYRQAAGRGLQLLFYSVGIGQISSEVPQNLSASRPQDRQFILSSKKLLLSDSGFYLCAWSGGNSGNTIYFGEGSWLTVV.

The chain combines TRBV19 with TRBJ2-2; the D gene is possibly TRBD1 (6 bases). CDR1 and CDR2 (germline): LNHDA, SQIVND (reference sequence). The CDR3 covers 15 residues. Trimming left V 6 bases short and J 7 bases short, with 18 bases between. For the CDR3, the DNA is TGTGCCAGTAGCGGGTACTGGGGGCAGGGCGGGGAGCTGTTTTTT. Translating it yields CASSGYWGQGGELFF.

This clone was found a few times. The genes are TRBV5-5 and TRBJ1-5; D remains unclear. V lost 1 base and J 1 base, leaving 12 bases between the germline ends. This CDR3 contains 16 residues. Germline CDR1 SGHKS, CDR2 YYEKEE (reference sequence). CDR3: CASSLSGTPSNQPQHF. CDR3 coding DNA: TGTGCCAGCAGCTTGTCTGGTACGCCGAGCAATCAGCCCCAGCATTTT.

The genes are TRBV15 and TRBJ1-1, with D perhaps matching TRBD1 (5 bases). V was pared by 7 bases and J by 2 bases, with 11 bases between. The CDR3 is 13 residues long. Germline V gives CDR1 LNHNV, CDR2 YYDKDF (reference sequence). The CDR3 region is CATNDQGNTEAFF. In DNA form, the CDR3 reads TGTGCCACCAACGATCAGGGTAACACTGAAGCTTTCTTT.

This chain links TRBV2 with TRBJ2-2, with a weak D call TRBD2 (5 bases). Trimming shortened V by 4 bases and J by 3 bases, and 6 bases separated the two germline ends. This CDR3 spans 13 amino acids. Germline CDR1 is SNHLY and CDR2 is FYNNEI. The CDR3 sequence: CASSVAYTGELFF. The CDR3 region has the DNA TGTGCCAGCAGTGTAGCGTACACCGGGGAGCTGTTTTTT.

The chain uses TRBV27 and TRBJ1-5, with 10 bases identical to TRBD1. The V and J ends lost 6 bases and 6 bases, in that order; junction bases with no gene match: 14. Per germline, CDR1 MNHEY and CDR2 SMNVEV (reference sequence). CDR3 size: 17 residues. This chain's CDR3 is CASSRSRTGGAVQPQHF. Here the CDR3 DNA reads TGTGCCAGCAGCCGCAGCAGGACAGGGGGAGCGGTTCAGCCCCAGCATTTT.

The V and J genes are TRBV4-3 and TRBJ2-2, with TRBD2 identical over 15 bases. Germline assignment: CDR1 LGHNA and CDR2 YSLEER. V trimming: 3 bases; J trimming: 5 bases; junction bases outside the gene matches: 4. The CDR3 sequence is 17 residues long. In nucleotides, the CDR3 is TGCGCCAGCAGCCAGGGACTAGCGGGGGGTGGGACCGGGGAGCTGTTTTTT. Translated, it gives CASSQGLAGGGTGELFF.

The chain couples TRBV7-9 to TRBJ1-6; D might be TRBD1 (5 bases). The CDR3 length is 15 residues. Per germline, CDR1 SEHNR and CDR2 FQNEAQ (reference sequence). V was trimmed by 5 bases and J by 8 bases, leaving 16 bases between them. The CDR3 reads CASSGEGWGDSPLHF. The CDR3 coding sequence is TGTGCCAGCAGCGGGGAAGGTTGGGGGGATTCACCCCTCCACTTT. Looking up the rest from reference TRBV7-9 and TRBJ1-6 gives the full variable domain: DTGVSQNPRHKITKRGQNVTFRCDPISEHNRLYWYRQTLGQGPEFLTYFQNEAQLEKSRLLSDRFSAERPKGSFSTLEIQRTEQGDSAMYLCASSGEGWGDSPLHFGNGTRLTVT.

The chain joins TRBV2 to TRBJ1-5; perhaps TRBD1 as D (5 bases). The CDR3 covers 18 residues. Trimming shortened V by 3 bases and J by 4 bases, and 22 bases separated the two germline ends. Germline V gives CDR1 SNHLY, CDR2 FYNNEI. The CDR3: CASSETVGRTEGNQPQHF. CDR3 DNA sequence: TGTGCCAGCAGTGAGACTGTCGGGAGAACGGAGGGGAATCAGCCCCAGCATTTT.